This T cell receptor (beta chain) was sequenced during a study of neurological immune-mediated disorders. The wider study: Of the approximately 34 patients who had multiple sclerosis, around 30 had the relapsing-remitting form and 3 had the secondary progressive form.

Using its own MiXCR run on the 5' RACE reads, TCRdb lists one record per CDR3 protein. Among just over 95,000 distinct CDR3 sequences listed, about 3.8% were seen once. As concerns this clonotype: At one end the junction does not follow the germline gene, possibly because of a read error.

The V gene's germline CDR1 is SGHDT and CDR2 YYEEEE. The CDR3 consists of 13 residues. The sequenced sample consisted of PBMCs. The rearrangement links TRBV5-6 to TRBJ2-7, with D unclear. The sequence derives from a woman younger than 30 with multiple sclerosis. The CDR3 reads CANSFYRGYEQHF. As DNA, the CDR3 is TGTGCCAACAGCTTTTACAGAGGCTACGAGCAGCACTTC.